These 26 T cell receptor beta chains were all obtained from the same sample, sequenced in a study of metastatic and nonmetastatic thyroid tumors. Using MiXCR, TCRdb reanalyzed the PCR reads. The table has tens of thousands of clones, about 17% seen once. No treatment of any kind had been given to any patient before thyroid surgery. The sample consisted of tumor tissue. The receptors were sampled from a female donor with papillary thyroid cancer or a benign thyroid nodule (not recorded which). Some clones in this sample may be carry-over from other donors' samples.

The chain links TRBV30 to TRBJ1-3, with TRBD1 as a possible D gene (6 bases). Trimming took off 2 bases at V and 4 bases at J, with 12 bases between the two ends. This CDR3 contains 14 residues. CDR1 is GTSNPN and CDR2 is SVGIG in the germline V gene (reference sequence). CDR3 sequence: CAWSFGGQGNTIYF. CDR3 bases: TGTGCCTGGAGTTTTGGGGGGCAAGGAAACACCATATATTTT.

The rearrangement joins TRBV12-3 or TRBV12-4 to TRBJ1-4; no clear D gene. The CDR3 has 13 amino acids. CDR3 in amino acids: CSGSLLASEKLFF. The CDR3 DNA reads TGTTCCGGCAGTTTACTGGCGTCCGAAAAACTGTTTTTT.

There are a few counts of this clone. The limits of the CDR3 on the DNA are not certain, so only TCRdb's listed CDR3 is given. The chain employs TRBV6-5 and TRBJ1-2; no DNA check was done on the table's D call, TRBD1. The V gene's germline CDR1 is MNHEY and CDR2 SVGAGI. The CDR3 sequence runs 18 residues, both termini included. CDR3 in amino acids: CASSTSRGRGRPYYGFTF.

This clone occurred many times. The chain is built from TRBV9 and TRBJ2-1; D gene uncertain. Trimming took 2 bases from V and 5 from J, leaving 2 bases between them. The V gene's germline CDR1 is SGDLS and CDR2 YYNGEE. The CDR3 totals 11 residues. CDR3 protein: CASSVNNEQFF. DNA of the CDR3: TGTGCCAGCAGCGTCAACAATGAGCAGTTCTTC. Based on the CDR3 plus reference TRBV9 and TRBJ2-1, the full variable domain is DSGVTQTPKHLITATGQRVTLRCSPRSGDLSVYWYQQSLDQGLQFLIQYYNGEERAKGNILERFSAQQFPDLHSELNLSSLELGDSALYFCASSVNNEQFFGPGTRLTVL.

This clone came up many times. The chain is built from TRBV3-1 and TRBJ2-1; D is unresolved. Per the germline V gene, CDR1 is LGHDT and CDR2 is YNNKEL (reference sequence). Trimming took 1 base from V and 5 from J, leaving 12 bases between them. CDR3 length: 15 amino acids. CDR3 sequence (DNA): TGTGCCAGCAGCCAAGCCTCGCGGAGCGACAATGAGCAGTTCTTC. This codes for CASSQASRSDNEQFF.

This clone has at least ten counts. The CDR3 nucleotides are TGTGCCAGCAGTATACAGGGGGCGAGGGGCTACACCTTC. Translation gives CASSIQGARGYTF. The chain is built from TRBV28 and TRBJ1-2; 9 nucleotides match TRBD1. The ends lost 5 bases at V and 8 bases at J; junction bases unmatched: 6. CDR1 and CDR2 (germline): MDHEN, SYDVKM. This CDR3 is 13 amino acids long.

The J gene is TRBJ1-5, the V gene TRBV7-8; perhaps TRBD1 as D (6 bases). Germline assignment: CDR1 SGHVS and CDR2 FQNEAQ. V was trimmed by 1 base and J by 6 bases, leaving 10 bases between them. This CDR3 has 14 residues. The CDR3: CASSLEGGTQPQHF. As DNA, the CDR3 is TGTGCCAGCAGCTTAGAGGGGGGGACTCAGCCCCAGCATTTT.

This clone was counted at least ten times. V usage is TRBV28 and J usage is TRBJ1-6, with TRBD1 matching over 8 bases. This CDR3 contains 14 residues. Germline V gives CDR1 MDHEN, CDR2 SYDVKM. With 5 bases clipped from V and 10 bases from J, the junction kept 7 bases outside the gene matches. DNA of the CDR3: TGTGCCAGCAGTCCCAGGGGGCGCGCCTCACCCCTCCACTTT. It specifies CASSPRGRASPLHF.

V gene TRBV10-2 combines with J gene TRBJ2-5, with D perhaps TRBD1 or TRBD2 (5 bases each). CDR3 size: 15 residues. CDR1 and CDR2 (germline): WSHSY, SAAADI. Between the trimmed V and J ends, which lost 0 bases and 5 bases, there was a span of 13 bases. CDR3 sequence reads: CASSESRPGRETQYF. The CDR3 DNA is TGCGCCAGCAGTGAGTCTCGTCCGGGGCGGGAGACCCAGTACTTC.

This clone was seen at least ten times. The CDR3 DNA is TGTGCCAGCAGACTAGGAGGGGGTCTGTTGGGCGCTGAAGCTTTCTTT. Its translation: CASRLGGGLLGAEAFF. The V and J genes are TRBV6-1 and TRBJ1-1; the D gene is possibly TRBD1 (6 bases). In germline, CDR1 is MNHNS, CDR2 SASEGT. This CDR3 is built from 16 residues. Deletions cut 6 bases from V and 6 bases from J, with 23 bases between.

This clone was recorded at least ten times. The sample carries other DNA sequences with the same CDR3. This chain uses TRBV7-6 with TRBJ2-2; D ambiguous. With 3 bases removed from V and 0 bases from J, the gap between germline ends came to 11 bases. The CDR3 consists of 16 residues. Per the germline V gene, CDR1 is SGHVS and CDR2 is FNYEAQ. CDR3 coding DNA: TGTGCCAGCAGCTTGGTCCAGCCGTCGAACACCGGGGAGCTGTTTTTT. Protein sequence: CASSLVQPSNTGELFF. The full variable domain, with the rest looked up from reference TRBV7-6 and TRBJ2-2, is GAGVSQSPRYKVTKRGQDVALRCDPISGHVSLYWYRQALGQGPEFLTYFNYEAQQDKSGLPNDRFSAERPEGSISTLTIQRTEQRDSAMYRCASSLVQPSNTGELFFGEGSRLTVL.

This clone was found many times. The J gene is TRBJ1-6, the V gene TRBV6-1; 9 bases line up with TRBD1. Trimming cost V 5 bases and J 9 bases; bases outside gene matches: 11. The germline V gene has CDR1 MNHNS and CDR2 SASEGT. The CDR3 is made up of 16 amino acids. The CDR3 region has the DNA TGTGCCAGCAGTCCGGACAGGGGCAATGCGGCTTCACCCCTCCACTTT. It codes for CASSPDRGNAASPLHF.

By sample fraction, this clone is medium-sized. Other DNA sequences in this specimen translate into the identical CDR3. The gene calls are TRBV19 and TRBJ1-5; 7 nucleotides line up with TRBD1. Germline loops: CDR1 LNHDA, CDR2 SQIVND (reference sequence). Trimming cost V 7 bases and J 2 bases; bases outside gene matches: 2. CDR3 length: 13 amino acids. The CDR3 sequence: CASNDRGNQPQHF. In nucleotides, the CDR3 is TGTGCCAGTAACGACAGGGGCAATCAGCCCCAGCATTTT.

This clone was observed at least ten times. This may come from a read error, since a much larger clone is one base off. The V call is TRBV7-2, the J call TRBJ2-7, with D unresolved. V was shortened by 1 base and J by 6 bases, with 4 bases between the two germline ends. CDR3 length equals 11 residues. CDR1 SGHTA and CDR2 FQGNSA come from the germline V gene. The CDR3 DNA reads as TGTGCCAGCAGCTTAGTGGTCGAGCAGTACTTC. The encoded protein is CASSLVVEQYF. Full variable domain (missing parts from reference TRBV7-2 and TRBJ2-7): GAGVSQSPSNKVTEKGKDVELRCDPISGHTALYWYRQSLGQGLEFLIYFQGNSAPDKSGLPSDRFSAERTGGSVSTLTIQRTQQEDSAVYLCASSLVVEQYFGPGTRLTVT.

This clone has a count of ten or more. The V and J genes are TRBV11-1 and TRBJ2-3, with TRBD1 as a possible D gene (6 bases). From germline, CDR1 is SGHAT and CDR2 FQDESV (reference sequence). The CDR3 sequence is 16 residues long. Deletions cut 5 bases from V and 1 base from J, with 16 bases between. The CDR3, as DNA: TGTGCCAGCAGCCCGACCCGAGGGGGAGGCACAGATACGCAGTATTTT. Translating gives CASSPTRGGGTDTQYF.

This clone was found a few times. With a much larger clone just one base away, this may be a read error. The chain combines TRBV6-2 or TRBV6-3 with TRBJ1-2; D remains ambiguous. CDR1 and CDR2 from the germline V gene are MNHEY and SVGEGT. Trimming removed 7 bases at V and 1 base at J, with 10 bases between. The CDR3 has 13 amino acids. The DNA of the CDR3 is TGTGCCAGCATTATGGGCCTTAACTATGGCTACACCTTC. This gives the protein CASIMGLNYGYTF.

This clone has just a few counts. The germline gene is not matched at one end of the junction; a read error may be the cause. The chain recombines TRBV6-1 with TRBJ2-7, with D unresolved. Germline V gene data show CDR1 as MNHNS and CDR2 as SASEGT. The CDR3 sequence is 13 residues long. CDR3 in DNA: TGTTCCAGCAGTGATCGCTTTGCCTACGAGCAGTACTTC. This translates into CSSSDRFAYEQYF.

V usage is TRBV9 and J usage is TRBJ2-5, with D unclear. Trimming stripped 4 bases from V and 1 base from J, with 11 bases between. In germline, CDR1 is SGDLS, CDR2 YYNGEE. CDR3 length: 14 residues. The chain's CDR3 is CASSPMTFQETQYF. The CDR3 DNA reads TGTGCCAGCAGCCCGATGACTTTCCAAGAGACCCAGTACTTC.

The table lists this clone with a few counts. A much larger clone lies one base from this, so it may be a read error. The V and J genes are TRBV29-1 and TRBJ1-1; D unclear. Germline V lookup: CDR1 SQVTM, CDR2 ANQGSEA. The CDR3 length is 12 residues. V lost 7 bases and J 4 bases, leaving 13 bases between the germline ends. DNA for the CDR3: TGCAGCGGGGGAAAGGGCGCCACTGAAGCTTTCTTT. As protein: CSGGKGATEAFF.

The chain has TRBV28 and TRBJ1-2; 9 bases map to TRBD1. The CDR3 runs 16 residues. The V and J ends lost 4 bases and 2 bases, in that order; junction bases with no gene match: 8. The germline CDR1 and CDR2 sequences are MDHEN and SYDVKM. CDR3 in DNA: TGTGCCAGCAGTTACTCGCCGGGACAGGGCAACTATGGCTACACCTTC. This gives the protein CASSYSPGQGNYGYTF.

The table lists this clone with a few counts. Relative to the germline gene, one junction end is altered; a read error may explain this. The V gene is TRBV6-1, the J gene TRBJ2-6; no clear D. Germline V gene sequence: CDR1 MNHNS, CDR2 SASEGT. This CDR3 has 14 amino acids. CDR3 in DNA: TGTGCCAGTCGCAGTGACTCTGGGACCAACGTCCTGACTTTC. It translates to CASRSDSGTNVLTF.

This clone was detected ten times or more. This chain uses TRBV9 with TRBJ1-3; D unclear. CDR1 is SGDLS and CDR2 is YYNGEE in the germline V gene. The length of the CDR3 is 15 residues. V dropped 4 bases and J dropped 0 bases, with 11 bases sitting between them. In DNA form, the CDR3 reads TGTGCCAGCAGCAGAGACGGGAGCTCTGGAAACACCATATATTTT. The encoded protein is CASSRDGSSGNTIYF.

This clone was found a few times. A read error may explain this, as a much larger clone is one base away. The chain carries TRBV7-3 and TRBJ1-1; TRBD1 agrees at 11 bases. CDR1 is SGHTA, CDR2 FQGTGA, per germline. V trimming: 5 bases; J trimming: 4 bases; junction bases outside the gene matches: 3. The CDR3 covers 14 residues. The CDR3 here is CASSHGTGGTEAFF. The CDR3 DNA follows: TGTGCCAGCAGCCACGGGACAGGGGGCACTGAAGCTTTCTTT.

This clone was counted only a few times. This may come from a read error, since a much larger clone is one base off. The sample carries other DNA sequences with the same CDR3. The rearrangement links TRBV27 to TRBJ2-2; 8 bases line up with TRBD2. Germline V gene data show CDR1 as MNHEY and CDR2 as SMNVEV (reference sequence). The CDR3 sequence is 17 residues long. Losses at the gene ends were 8 bases for V and 2 bases for J; bases not matched to a gene: 13. The CDR3 is CASATLAGLPNTGELFF. The CDR3 bases are TGTGCCAGCGCGACTCTAGCGGGCCTCCCTAACACCGGGGAGCTGTTTTTT.

This clone has ten or more counts. The rearrangement joins TRBV20-1 to TRBJ2-1; D is uncertain. CDR3 length equals 12 residues. Trimming shortened V by 0 bases and J by 2 bases, and 2 bases separated the two germline ends. Per the germline V gene, CDR1 is DFQATT and CDR2 is SNEGSKA (reference sequence). CDR3 residues: CSARDAYNEQFF. For the CDR3, the DNA is TGCAGTGCTAGAGATGCCTACAATGAGCAGTTCTTC.

This clone was counted many times. CDR3 DNA: TGTGCCAGCAGTGAAGTTGTCAGTGGGGGAGGAGAGCAGTACTTC. Amino acid sequence: CASSEVVSGGGEQYF. The rearrangement links TRBV6-1 to TRBJ2-7; weak D call: TRBD2 (6 bases). This CDR3 region has 15 residues. Trimming left V 1 base short and J 7 bases short, with 17 bases between. Germline V gene lookup returns CDR1 MNHNS and CDR2 SASEGT.